This passage covers 24 T cell receptor beta chains from one sample sequenced in a study of beta chain features in type 1 diabetes. The isolated RNA, all of it, was reverse transcribed, so expressed TCRB transcripts were what got sequenced. Assay used: immunoSEQ multiplex PCR; TCRdb lists only in-frame clones, some missing. This table has fewer than 900,000 clones, roughly 15% appearing once. The sample consisted of naive CD4+ T cells from blood. Source of these receptors: a woman between 18 and 30 years old in good health.

A few counts support this clone. The J gene is TRBJ2-7, the V gene TRBV19, with D hard to call. CDR3 length: 13 residues. V lost 5 bases, J lost 8 bases, and 16 bases lay in between. CDR1 and CDR2 (germline): LNHDA, SQIVND (reference sequence). CDR3 nucleotide sequence: TGTGCCAGTAGTTCAGATTCGGCGCGGAAGCAGTACTTC. Translation gives CASSSDSARKQYF.

This clone has more than one count but fewer than ten. The rearrangement links TRBV5-1 to TRBJ2-4; tentative D call: TRBD2 (5 bases). Deletions cut 2 bases from V and 6 bases from J, with 12 bases between. The germline V gene has CDR1 SGHRS and CDR2 YFSETQ. The CDR3 covers 14 residues. CDR3 residues: CASSLTGGGNIQYF. In nucleotides, the CDR3 is TGCGCCAGCAGCTTAACTGGAGGAGGAAACATTCAGTACTTC.

The chain has TRBV5-1 and TRBJ2-7; possibly TRBD1 for D (7 bases). The CDR3 spans 15 residues. V was clipped by 3 bases and J by 2 bases, with 15 bases between them. Germline CDR1 reads SGHRS; CDR2 reads YFSETQ. This CDR3 reads CASSSGGTDTYEQYF. The DNA for the CDR3 is TGCGCCAGCAGCTCGGGCGGGACAGATACCTACGAGCAGTACTTC. The full variable domain, in which reference TRBV5-1 and TRBJ2-7 provide the parts outside the CDR3, is KAGVTQTPRYLIKTRGQQVTLSCSPISGHRSVSWYQQTPGQGLQFLFEYFSETQRNKGNFPGRFSGRQFSNSRSEMNVSTLELGDSALYLCASSSGGTDTYEQYFGPGTRLTVT.

The V call is TRBV5-1, the J call TRBJ2-6, with 10 bases identical to TRBD1. The V gene end was trimmed by 3 bases and the J gene end by 0 bases; junction bases not matched to a gene: 3. Germline V lookup: CDR1 SGHRS, CDR2 YFSETQ. CDR3 length equals 17 residues. CDR3 residues: CASSSRTGGSGANVLTF. The CDR3 region has the DNA TGCGCCAGCAGCTCACGGACAGGGGGCTCTGGGGCCAACGTCCTGACTTTC.

In DNA, the CDR3 is TGTGCCAGCAGCTTATTGGTTCCGGGCGAGCAGTACTTC. Encoded protein: CASSLLVPGEQYF. V usage is TRBV7-9 and J usage is TRBJ2-7; D not certain. This CDR3 comprises 13 residues. CDR1 is SEHNR and CDR2 is FQNEAQ in the germline V gene (reference sequence). V lost 2 bases and J 6 bases, leaving 11 bases between the germline ends.

This clone has a handful of counts. The rearrangement uses TRBV7-2 and TRBJ2-1, with D possibly matching TRBD2 (6 bases). Germline loops: CDR1 SGHTA, CDR2 FQGNSA. Trimming took off 2 bases at V and 3 bases at J, with 11 bases between the two ends. The CDR3 runs to 15 residues. The CDR3 region has the DNA TGTGCCAGCAGCTTAACTTTAGCGGACTACAATGAGCAGTTCTTC. Translation gives CASSLTLADYNEQFF.

The chain is built from TRBV11-2 and TRBJ2-3; 7 nucleotides agree with TRBD1. Germline V gene sequence: CDR1 SGHAT, CDR2 FQNNGV. V trimming: 3 bases; J trimming: 3 bases; junction bases outside the gene matches: 9. The CDR3 has 16 residues. CDR3 residues: CASSFPTGTATDTQYF. In nucleotides, the CDR3 is TGTGCCAGCAGCTTCCCGACAGGGACAGCAACAGATACGCAGTATTTT.

A few counts support this clone. This sequence joins TRBV7-9 and TRBJ2-3, with no clear D. V gave up 1 base and J gave up 2 bases, with 7 bases separating them. This CDR3 is built from 14 residues. CDR1 SEHNR and CDR2 FQNEAQ come from the germline V gene (reference sequence). CDR3 in DNA: TGTGCCAGCAGCTTAGATCCGGACACAGATACGCAGTATTTT. Its protein is CASSLDPDTDTQYF.

The rearrangement uses TRBV7-2 and TRBJ2-2; D is unclear. The CDR3 is 14 residues long. V lost 8 bases to trimming and J lost 0 bases, with 10 bases between them. CDR1 is SGHTA and CDR2 is FQGNSA in the germline V gene. The CDR3, as DNA: TGTGCCAGCGCCCGCCAGGCGAACACCGGGGAGCTGTTTTTT. It encodes CASARQANTGELFF.

The chain employs TRBV6-6 and TRBJ1-5; maybe TRBD1 (6 bases). Trimming removed 11 bases from V and 1 base from J, with 9 bases in between. Germline CDR1 and CDR2: MNHNY and SVGAGI (reference sequence). The CDR3 is made up of 12 amino acids. For the CDR3, the DNA is TGTGCCGGGGGCGGGAGCAATCAGCCCCAGCATTTT. This sequence encodes CAGGGSNQPQHF.

This clone was detected a few times. This rearrangement joins TRBV11-2 to TRBJ1-6; D not certain. CDR1 is SGHAT, CDR2 FQNNGV, per germline. The CDR3 extends over 13 amino acids. V lost 3 bases and J 10 bases, leaving 10 bases between the germline ends. The CDR3 spells CASSFRTVSPLHF. Here the CDR3 DNA reads TGTGCCAGCAGCTTCCGGACGGTATCACCCCTCCACTTT.

For this clone: The same CDR3 is also encoded by other DNA sequences in this sample. The chain couples TRBV9 to TRBJ1-3, with 7 bases lining up with TRBD1. The CDR3 has 16 amino acids. The V segment lost 1 base and the J segment 2 bases; nucleotides outside the gene matches: 6. The germline V gene has CDR1 SGDLS and CDR2 YYNGEE. Written as DNA, the CDR3 is TGTGCCAGCAGCGTACGCGACAGGGCACCTGGAAACACCATATATTTT. Translation gives CASSVRDRAPGNTIYF.

The chain carries TRBV28 and TRBJ2-3; D may match TRBD1 or TRBD2 (6 bases each). The CDR3 totals 15 residues. Trimming shortened V by 5 bases and J by 2 bases, and 14 bases separated the two germline ends. CDR1 and CDR2 (germline): MDHEN, SYDVKM. CDR3 bases: TGTGCCAGCAGTCCCCGGGGGCCTGCCACAGATACGCAGTATTTT. This sequence encodes CASSPRGPATDTQYF.

The chain recombines TRBV5-1 with TRBJ2-1, with 11 bases matching TRBD2. CDR3 length: 13 residues. CDR1 is SGHRS, CDR2 YFSETQ, per germline. With 5 bases clipped from V and 8 bases from J, the junction kept 3 bases outside the gene matches. CDR3 nucleotide sequence: TGCGCCAGCAGATTAGCGGGAGGGGATGAGCAGTTCTTC. Its translation: CASRLAGGDEQFF.

The rearrangement joins TRBV27 to TRBJ2-5; D gene unclear. Per germline, CDR1 MNHEY and CDR2 SMNVEV (reference sequence). The CDR3 extends over 13 amino acids. Trimming removed 6 bases from V and 5 bases from J, with 13 bases in between. CDR3 amino acids: CASSLRSYETQYF. In DNA form, the CDR3 reads TGTGCCAGCAGCTTGAGATCGTATGAGACCCAGTACTTC.

The rearrangement uses TRBV7-9 and TRBJ2-1; possibly TRBD2 for D (5 bases). V gave up 1 base and J gave up 5 bases, with 15 bases separating them. Germline V gives CDR1 SEHNR, CDR2 FQNEAQ (reference sequence). This CDR3 contains 16 residues. The CDR3 DNA follows: TGTGCCAGCAGCTTAGGAGGGTATTCTCCCAACAATGAGCAGTTCTTC. Translated, it gives CASSLGGYSPNNEQFF.

This clone was seen just once. The rearrangement links TRBV6-5 to TRBJ2-7; 7 bases are shared with TRBD1. V shed 6 bases, J shed 1 base, and the junction held 6 bases outside the gene matches. The CDR3 loop spans 14 amino acids. Germline CDR1 MNHEY, CDR2 SVGAGI. The DNA for the CDR3 is TGTGCCAGCAGCAAACACAGGGGTTCCTACGAGCAGTACTTC. This translates into CASSKHRGSYEQYF.

Here the CDR3 DNA reads TGTGCCAGCAGCTTAGGTAGCGGGAGGGCCCCGAACGAGCAGTACTTC. This sequence encodes CASSLGSGRAPNEQYF. The rearrangement uses TRBV7-9 and TRBJ2-7; 11 nucleotides align to TRBD2. V gave up 1 base and J gave up 5 bases; unmatched junction bases: 7. CDR1 is SEHNR, CDR2 FQNEAQ, per germline (reference sequence). This CDR3 is built from 16 residues.

The chain uses TRBV2 and TRBJ2-1; possible D gene TRBD1, 5 bases. CDR3 length: 16 amino acids. The germline V gene has CDR1 SNHLY and CDR2 FYNNEI. The V end was cut by 0 bases, the J end by 7 bases, with 16 bases between. The CDR3 DNA reads TGTGCCAGCAGTGAAGCGCTTGTCAGGGATGGGAATGAGCAGTTCTTC. It encodes CASSEALVRDGNEQFF.

The chain combines TRBV28 with TRBJ2-1; no firm D call. Germline V CDR1 and CDR2: MDHEN, SYDVKM. The ends were cut back, 2 bases at V and 6 bases at J, with 5 bases in the middle. The CDR3 spans 12 residues. The CDR3: CASSLTANEQFF. As DNA, the CDR3 is TGTGCCAGCAGTTTAACCGCCAATGAGCAGTTCTTC. The full variable domain, its missing parts supplied by reference TRBV28 and TRBJ2-1, is DVKVTQSSRYLVKRTGEKVFLECVQDMDHENMFWYRQDPGLGLRLIYFSYDVKMKEKGDIPEGYSVSREKKERFSLILESASTNQTSMYLCASSLTANEQFFGPGTRLTVL.

The V gene is TRBV6-1, the J gene TRBJ2-2; tentatively, D is TRBD1 (5 bases). Germline lookup yields CDR1 MNHNS and CDR2 SASEGT. V gave up 6 bases and J gave up 1 base, with 9 bases separating them. This CDR3 is 14 amino acids long. CDR3 sequence: CASRSRENTGELFF. CDR3 in DNA: TGTGCCAGCAGAAGCAGGGAGAACACCGGGGAGCTGTTTTTT.

The chain employs TRBV2 and TRBJ1-5; perhaps TRBD1 as D (5 bases). V lost 7 bases and J 7 bases, leaving 14 bases between the germline ends. CDR3 length: 13 residues. Germline CDR1 is SNHLY and CDR2 is FYNNEI. CDR3: CASTSGGRQPQHF. In nucleotides, the CDR3 is TGTGCCAGCACGTCCGGGGGGAGGCAGCCCCAGCATTTT. Together with reference TRBV2 and TRBJ1-5, the CDR3 gives the full variable domain: EPEVTQTPSHQVTQMGQEVILRCVPISNHLYFYWYRQILGQKVEFLVSFYNNEISEKSEIFDDQFSVERPDGSNFTLKIRSTKLEDSAMYFCASTSGGRQPQHFGDGTRLSIL.

A remark on this clone: Other nucleotide sequences from this sample produce the same CDR3. V and J are TRBV7-3 and TRBJ2-5; no reliable D call. Germline loops: CDR1 SGHTA, CDR2 FQGTGA. CDR3 length: 13 residues. V shed 2 bases and J shed 1 base, with 5 bases lying between them. The CDR3 bases are TGTGCCAGCAGCTTAGCTCCCCAAGAGACCCAGTACTTC. Protein sequence: CASSLAPQETQYF.

This sequence joins TRBV28 and TRBJ2-3; the match to TRBD2 covers 8 bases. CDR1 is MDHEN and CDR2 is SYDVKM in the germline V gene. The V and J ends lost 5 bases and 2 bases, in that order; junction bases with no gene match: 6. CDR3 length: 15 residues. The CDR3 coding sequence is TGTGCCAGCAGTGGGCGGGGGGCACCCACAGATACGCAGTATTTT. It codes for CASSGRGAPTDTQYF.